This T cell receptor (beta chain) was identified during a study of control samples from healthy donors and cancer patients. The data were produced by immunoSEQ multiplex PCR, yet TCRdb's version contains in-frame clones alone and is incomplete. Found here are approximately 100,000 clones, roughly 88% of them singletons; the top ten hold 14%. Per the germline V gene, CDR1 is MGHRA and CDR2 is YSYEKL. The CDR3 consists of 15 residues. V lost 2 bases to trimming and J lost 0 bases, with 11 bases between them. Sample: blood. The rearrangement links TRBV4-1 to TRBJ2-7; D call uncertain. This sequence was found in a man aged 25-45 years in good health. The CDR3 loop reads CASSQYQFSSYEQYF. DNA for the CDR3: TGCGCCAGCAGCCAATATCAGTTTAGCTCCTACGAGCAGTACTTC.